The present T cell receptor beta chain was sequenced within a study of OX40 agonist ivuxolimab in advanced cancers. Overall study context: It was permissible to have had prior anti-PD-1, anti-PD-L1 or anti-CTLA-4 therapy, and under 45% had some.

On this clone itself: Antigen specificity is unknown.

Method: immunoSEQ multiplex PCR; TCRdb's copy keeps in-frame clones and lacks some. The sample has fewer than 85,000 clones; roughly 80% are singletons. Systemic immunosuppression or a history of autoimmune disease excluded patients. This CDR3 has 17 residues. V was pared by 4 bases and J by 6 bases, with 22 bases between. Germline V gives CDR1 SGHDT, CDR2 YYEEEE. Study results and caveats: CD8+ T cells (on average) carried more expanded clones than CD4+ T cells. Clones of CD4+ and CD8+ blood T cells grew by week 6 at doses of 0.1 to 3.0 mg/kg.

The rearrangement links TRBV5-6 to TRBJ2-2, with unresolved D. The source is an adult with an advanced solid tumor such as melanoma, head and neck, liver or kidney cancer. Sample: CD4+ or CD8+ T cells sorted from blood, taken in a trial of the OX40 agonist ivuxolimab. The CDR3 region has the DNA TGTGCCAGCAGCCCACTATACTCCGGCCTTGGTTCCGGGGAGCTGTTTTTT. Its protein is CASSPLYSGLGSGELFF. The full variable domain, its missing parts supplied by reference TRBV5-6 and TRBJ2-2, is DAGVTQSPTHLIKTRGQQVTLRCSPKSGHDTVSWYQQALGQGPQFIFQYYEEEERQRGNFPDRFSGHQFPNYSSELNVNALLLGDSALYLCASSPLYSGLGSGELFFGEGSRLTVL.